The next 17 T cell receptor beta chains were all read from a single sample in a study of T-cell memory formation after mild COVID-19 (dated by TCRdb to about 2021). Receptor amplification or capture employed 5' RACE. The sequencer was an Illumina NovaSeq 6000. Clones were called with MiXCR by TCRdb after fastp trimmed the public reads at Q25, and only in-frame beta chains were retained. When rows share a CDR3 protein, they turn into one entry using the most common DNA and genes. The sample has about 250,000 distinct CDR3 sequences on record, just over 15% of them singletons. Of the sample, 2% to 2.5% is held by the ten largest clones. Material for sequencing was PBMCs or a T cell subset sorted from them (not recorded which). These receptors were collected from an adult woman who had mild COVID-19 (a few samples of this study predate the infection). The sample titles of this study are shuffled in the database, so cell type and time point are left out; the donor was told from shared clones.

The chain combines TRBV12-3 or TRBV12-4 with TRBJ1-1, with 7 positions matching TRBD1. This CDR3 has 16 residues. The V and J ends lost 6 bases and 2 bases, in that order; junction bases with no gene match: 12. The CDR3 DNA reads TGTGCCAGCAGCCCGACAGGGCTGAGGGTTAACACTGAAGCTTTCTTT. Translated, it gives CASSPTGLRVNTEAFF.

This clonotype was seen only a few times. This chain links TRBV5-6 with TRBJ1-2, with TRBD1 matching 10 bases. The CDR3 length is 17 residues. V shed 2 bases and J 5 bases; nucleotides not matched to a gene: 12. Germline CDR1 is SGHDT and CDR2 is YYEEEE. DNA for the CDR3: TGTGCCAGCAGCTTCGGAGGGGGACAGGGGATCAAGTATGGCTACACCTTC. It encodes CASSFGGGQGIKYGYTF.

CDR3: CSAAPGQGPDTQYF. The CDR3 region has the DNA TGCAGTGCCGCTCCGGGACAGGGGCCAGATACGCAGTATTTT. V and J are TRBV20-1 and TRBJ2-3; 10 bases map to TRBD1. V shed 6 bases and J 4 bases; nucleotides not matched to a gene: 7. The CDR3 runs to 14 residues. Looked up from germline, CDR1 is DFQATT and CDR2 is SNEGSKA (reference sequence).

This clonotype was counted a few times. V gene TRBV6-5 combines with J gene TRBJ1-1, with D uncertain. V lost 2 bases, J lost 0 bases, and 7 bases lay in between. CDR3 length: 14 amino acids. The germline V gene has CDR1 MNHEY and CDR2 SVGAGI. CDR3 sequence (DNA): TGTGCCAGCAGTTACAGGGATGTGAACACTGAAGCTTTCTTT. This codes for CASSYRDVNTEAFF.

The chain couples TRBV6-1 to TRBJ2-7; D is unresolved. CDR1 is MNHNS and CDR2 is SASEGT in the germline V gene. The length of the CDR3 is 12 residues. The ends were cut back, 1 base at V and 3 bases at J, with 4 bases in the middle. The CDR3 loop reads CASSEVDYEQYF. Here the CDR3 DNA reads TGTGCCAGCAGTGAAGTTGACTACGAGCAGTACTTC.

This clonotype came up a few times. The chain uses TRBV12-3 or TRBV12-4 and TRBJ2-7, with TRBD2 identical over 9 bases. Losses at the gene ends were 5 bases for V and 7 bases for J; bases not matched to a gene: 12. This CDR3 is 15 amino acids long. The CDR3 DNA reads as TGTGCCAGCAGTCCATCTAGCGGGACTCGGGGGGAGCAGTACTTC. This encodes CASSPSSGTRGEQYF.

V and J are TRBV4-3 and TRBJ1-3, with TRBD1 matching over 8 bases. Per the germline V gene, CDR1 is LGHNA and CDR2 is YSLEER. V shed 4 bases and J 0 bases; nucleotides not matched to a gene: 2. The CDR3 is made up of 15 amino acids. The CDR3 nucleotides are TGCGCCAGCAGCCGGGACAGGTCCTCTGGAAACACCATATATTTT. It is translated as CASSRDRSSGNTIYF.

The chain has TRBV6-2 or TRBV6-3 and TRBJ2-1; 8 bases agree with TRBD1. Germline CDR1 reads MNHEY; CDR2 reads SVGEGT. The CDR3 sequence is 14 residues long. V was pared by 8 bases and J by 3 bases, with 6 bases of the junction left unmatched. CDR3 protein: CASATDRVYNEQFF. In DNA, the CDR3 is TGTGCCAGCGCTACGGACAGGGTCTACAATGAGCAGTTCTTC.

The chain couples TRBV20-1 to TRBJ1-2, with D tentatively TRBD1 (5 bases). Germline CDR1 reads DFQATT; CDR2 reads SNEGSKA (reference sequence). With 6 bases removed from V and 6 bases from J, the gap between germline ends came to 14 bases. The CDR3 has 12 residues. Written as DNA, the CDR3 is TGCAGTGCCGATAGGGGCGCGAATGGCTACACCTTC. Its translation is CSADRGANGYTF.

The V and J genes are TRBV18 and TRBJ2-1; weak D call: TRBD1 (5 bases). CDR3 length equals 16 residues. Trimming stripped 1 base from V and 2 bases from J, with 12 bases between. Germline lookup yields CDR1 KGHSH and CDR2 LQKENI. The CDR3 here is CASSPRQDITYNEQFF. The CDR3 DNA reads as TGTGCCAGCTCACCACGGCAGGACATAACCTACAATGAGCAGTTCTTC.

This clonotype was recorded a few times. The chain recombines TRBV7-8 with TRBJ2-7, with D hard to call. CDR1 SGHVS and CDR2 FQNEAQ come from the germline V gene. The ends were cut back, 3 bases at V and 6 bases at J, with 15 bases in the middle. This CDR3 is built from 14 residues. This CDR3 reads CASSFRFLSFEQYF. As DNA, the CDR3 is TGTGCCAGCAGCTTCCGATTCCTTTCGTTCGAGCAGTACTTC.

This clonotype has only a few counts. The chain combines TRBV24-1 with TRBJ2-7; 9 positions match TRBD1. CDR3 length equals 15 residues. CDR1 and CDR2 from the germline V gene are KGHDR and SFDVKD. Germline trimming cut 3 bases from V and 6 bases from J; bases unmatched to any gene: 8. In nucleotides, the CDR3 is TGTGCCACCAGTGATGCCGGGACAGGGAGGGGCGAGCAGTACTTC. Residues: CATSDAGTGRGEQYF.

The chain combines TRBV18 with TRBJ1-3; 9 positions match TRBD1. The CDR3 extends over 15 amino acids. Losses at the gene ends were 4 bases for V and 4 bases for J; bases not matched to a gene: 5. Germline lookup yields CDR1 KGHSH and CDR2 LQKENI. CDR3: CASSLDRGYGNTIYF. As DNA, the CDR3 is TGTGCCAGCTCACTGGACAGGGGATACGGAAACACCATATATTTT.

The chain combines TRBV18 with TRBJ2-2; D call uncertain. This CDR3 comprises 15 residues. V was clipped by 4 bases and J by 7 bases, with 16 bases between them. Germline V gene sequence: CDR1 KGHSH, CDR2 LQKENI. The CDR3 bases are TGTGCCAGCTCACTACACGGATCGGATAACGGGGAGCTGTTTTTT. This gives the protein CASSLHGSDNGELFF.

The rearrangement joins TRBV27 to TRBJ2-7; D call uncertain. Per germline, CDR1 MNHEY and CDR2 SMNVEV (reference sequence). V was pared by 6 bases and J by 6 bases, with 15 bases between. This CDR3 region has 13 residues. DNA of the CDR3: TGTGCCAGCAGCACTCCGGGCCGCCGCGAGCAGTACTTC. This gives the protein CASSTPGRREQYF.

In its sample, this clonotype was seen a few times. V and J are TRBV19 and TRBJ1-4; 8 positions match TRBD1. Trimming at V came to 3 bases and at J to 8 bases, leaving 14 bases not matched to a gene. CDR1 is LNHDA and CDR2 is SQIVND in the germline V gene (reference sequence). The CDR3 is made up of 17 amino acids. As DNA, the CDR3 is TGTGCCAGTAGTATCGCGGCCGACAGGGGAGGAGGGGAAAAACTGTTTTTT. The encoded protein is CASSIAADRGGGEKLFF.

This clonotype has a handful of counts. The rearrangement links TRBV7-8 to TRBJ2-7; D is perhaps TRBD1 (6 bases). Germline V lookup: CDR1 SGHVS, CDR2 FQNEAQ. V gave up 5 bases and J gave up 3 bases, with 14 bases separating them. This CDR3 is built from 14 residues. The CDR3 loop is CASSRRGRVYEQYF. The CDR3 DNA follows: TGTGCCAGCAGCCGCAGGGGCCGGGTCTACGAGCAGTACTTC.